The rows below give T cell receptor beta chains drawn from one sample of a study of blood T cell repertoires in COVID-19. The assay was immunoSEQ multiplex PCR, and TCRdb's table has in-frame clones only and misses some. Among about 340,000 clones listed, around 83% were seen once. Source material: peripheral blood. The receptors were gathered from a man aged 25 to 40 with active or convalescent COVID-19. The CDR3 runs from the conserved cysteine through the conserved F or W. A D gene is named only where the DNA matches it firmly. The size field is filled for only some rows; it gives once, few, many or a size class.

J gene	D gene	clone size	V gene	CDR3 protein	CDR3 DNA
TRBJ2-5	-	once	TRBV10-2	CASSGTWGETQYF	TGCGCCAGCAGTGGGACCTGGGGCGAGACCCAGTACTTC
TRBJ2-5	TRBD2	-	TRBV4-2	CASSQGSTASGEETQYF	TGTGCCAGCAGCCAAGGTTCGACGGCTAGCGGGGAGGAGACCCAGTACTTC
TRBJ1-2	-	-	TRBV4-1	CASSQEGGANYGYTF	TGCGCCAGCAGCCAAGAGGGGGGGGCAAACTATGGCTACACCTTC
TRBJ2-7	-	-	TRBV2	CASREGSSSYEQYF	TGTGCCAGCAGGGAAGGGAGTAGTAGCTACGAGCAGTACTTC
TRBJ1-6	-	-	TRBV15	CATSRARGNSPLHF	TGTGCCACCAGCAGAGCCCGGGGGAATTCACCCCTCCACTTT
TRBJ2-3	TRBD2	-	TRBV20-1	CSASGTTRDTQYF	TGCAGTGCTAGTGGGACTACCCGGGATACGCAGTATTTT
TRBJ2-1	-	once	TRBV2	CASQAGPGGSEQFF	TGTGCCAGCCAAGCGGGTCCCGGTGGAAGTGAGCAGTTCTTC
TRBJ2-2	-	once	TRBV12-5	CASGLLQGSGELFF	TGTGCTAGTGGTTTGCTACAGGGATCCGGGGAGCTGTTTTTT
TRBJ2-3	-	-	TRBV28	CASSPPFWAGRTDTQYF	TGTGCCAGCAGTCCTCCCTTCTGGGCGGGCCGCACAGATACGCAGTATTTT
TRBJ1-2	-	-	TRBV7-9	CASSRSGEYYGYTF	TGTGCCAGCAGCCGGTCGGGGGAGTACTATGGCTACACCTTC
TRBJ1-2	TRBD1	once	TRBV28	CASIGDRANGYTF	TGTGCCAGCATCGGGGACAGGGCGAATGGCTACACCTTC
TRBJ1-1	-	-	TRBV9	CASSDGDWNTEAFF	TGTGCCAGCAGCGACGGGGACTGGAACACTGAAGCTTTCTTT
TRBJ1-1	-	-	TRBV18	CASSGSQGTEAFF	TGTGCCAGCTCAGGGTCCCAGGGCACTGAAGCTTTCTTT
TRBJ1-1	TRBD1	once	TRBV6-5	CASSRQGEAFF	TGTGCCAGCAGCAGACAGGGAGAAGCTTTCTTT
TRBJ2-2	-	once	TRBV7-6	CASSLGILRNSNTGELFF	TGTGCCAGCAGCTTAGGTATCCTCAGGAACTCGAACACCGGGGAGCTGTTTTTT
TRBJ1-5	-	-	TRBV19	CASSIVRTALSNQPQHF	TGTGCCAGTAGTATAGTTCGGACAGCCCTTAGCAATCAGCCCCAGCATTTT
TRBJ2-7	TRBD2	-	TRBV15	CATSRDRVSGSEQYF	TGTGCCACCAGCAGAGATAGGGTTAGCGGGAGCGAGCAGTACTTC
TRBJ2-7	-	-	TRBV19	CASRLGARNEQYF	TGTGCCAGTAGACTGGGGGCGCGTAACGAGCAGTACTTC
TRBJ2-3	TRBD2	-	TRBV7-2	CASSSTRGVVDTQYF	TGTGCCAGCAGCTCCACCCGGGGGGTGGTAGATACGCAGTATTTT
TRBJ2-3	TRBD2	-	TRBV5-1	CASSSGNGLAGDGDTQYF	TGCGCCAGCAGCTCGGGGAACGGGCTAGCGGGGGATGGGGATACGCAGTATTTT
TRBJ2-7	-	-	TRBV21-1	CASTAGGQGPSYEQYF	TGTGCCAGCACCGCGGGGGGACAGGGGCCCTCCTACGAGCAGTACTTC
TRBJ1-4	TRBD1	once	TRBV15	CATSVDRGLQEKLFF	TGTGCCACCAGCGTCGACAGGGGGCTCCAGGAAAAACTGTTTTTT
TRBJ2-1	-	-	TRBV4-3	CASSQDWLAEANYNEQFF	TGCGCCAGCAGCCAAGATTGGTTAGCGGAGGCTAACTACAATGAGCAGTTCTTC
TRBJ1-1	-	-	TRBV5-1	CASSSGRGPGAVNTEAFF	TGCGCCAGCAGCTCCGGTAGAGGACCGGGAGCAGTGAACACTGAAGCTTTCTTT
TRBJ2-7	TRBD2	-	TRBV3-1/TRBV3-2	CASSLTGTSGTPYEQYF	TGTGCCAGCAGCCTAACCGGGACTAGCGGGACGCCCTACGAGCAGTACTTC
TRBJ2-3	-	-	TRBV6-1	CASSEVGAYGNTQYF	TGTGCCAGCAGTGAAGTAGGGGCCTATGGAAATACGCAGTATTTT
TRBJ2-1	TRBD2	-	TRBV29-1	CSVTGTSGTSSYNEQFF	TGCAGCGTAACCGGGACTAGCGGGACCAGCTCCTACAATGAGCAGTTCTTC
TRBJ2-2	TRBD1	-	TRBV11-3	CASSHRGRNSGELFF	TGTGCCAGCAGCCACAGGGGAAGGAATTCCGGGGAGCTGTTTTTT
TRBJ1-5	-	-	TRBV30	CAWSAEDGQPQHF	TGTGCCTGGAGCGCGGAGGATGGTCAGCCCCAGCATTTT
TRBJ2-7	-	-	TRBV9	CASSVDQGSYEQYF	TGTGCCAGCAGCGTAGATCAGGGATCCTACGAGCAGTACTTC
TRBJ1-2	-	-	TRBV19	CASSPLDNGYTF	TGTGCCAGTAGTCCGCTCGACAATGGCTACACCTTC
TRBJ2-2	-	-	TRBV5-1	CASSLDAGASTGELFF	TGCGCCAGCAGCTTGGACGCGGGGGCCTCAACCGGGGAGCTGTTTTTT
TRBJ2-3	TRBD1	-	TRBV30	CAGQGKGDTQYF	TGTGCCGGACAGGGCAAGGGGGATACGCAGTATTTT
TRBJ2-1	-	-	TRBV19	CASSNLRGGYNEQFF	TGTGCCAGTAGTAACCTTAGGGGGGGTTACAATGAGCAGTTCTTC
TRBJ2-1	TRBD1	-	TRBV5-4	CASSLGGTGYNEQFF	TGTGCCAGCAGCTTGGGTGGGACAGGGTACAATGAGCAGTTCTTC
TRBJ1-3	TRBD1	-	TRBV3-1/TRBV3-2	CASIQPAQGRNTIYF	TGTGCCAGCATCCAACCGGCACAGGGGCGAAACACCATATATTTT
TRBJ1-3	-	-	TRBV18	CASSPQGSSGNTIYF	TGTGCCAGCTCACCGCAGGGCAGCTCTGGAAACACCATATATTTT
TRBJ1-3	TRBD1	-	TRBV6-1	CASSVSGTGAGNTIYF	TGTGCCAGCAGTGTAAGCGGGACAGGAGCTGGAAACACCATATATTTT
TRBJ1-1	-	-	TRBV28	CASTLSQANRNTEAFF	TGTGCCAGCACTCTGAGCCAAGCCAACAGGAACACTGAAGCTTTCTTT
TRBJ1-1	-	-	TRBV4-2	CASSQRTEAFF	TGTGCCAGCAGCCAGAGGACAGAAGCTTTCTTT
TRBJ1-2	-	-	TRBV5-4	CASTPSPSRFYGYTF	TGTGCCAGCACCCCTAGTCCCAGCCGCTTCTATGGCTACACCTTC
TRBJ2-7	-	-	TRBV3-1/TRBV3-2	CASSPFWDTSYEQYF	TGTGCCAGCAGCCCCTTTTGGGACACATCCTACGAGCAGTACTTC
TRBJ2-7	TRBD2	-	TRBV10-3	CAISGPWTSGRLSSYEQYF	TGTGCCATCAGTGGGCCGTGGACTAGCGGGAGGCTTAGCTCCTACGAGCAGTACTTC
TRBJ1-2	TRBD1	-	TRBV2	CASSDRQGSMDGYTF	TGTGCCAGCAGTGACCGACAGGGTTCAATGGATGGCTACACCTTC
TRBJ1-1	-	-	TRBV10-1	CASSVPGGTEAFF	TGCGCCAGCAGTGTACCCGGAGGGACTGAAGCTTTCTTT
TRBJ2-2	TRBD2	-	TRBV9	CASSVATAGAYTGELFF	TGTGCCAGCAGCGTAGCTACTGCGGGAGCTTACACCGGGGAGCTGTTTTTT
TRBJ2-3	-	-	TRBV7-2	CASSPTRTTDTQYF	TGTGCCAGCAGCCCCACTAGAACCACAGATACGCAGTATTTT
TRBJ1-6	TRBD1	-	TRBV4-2	CASSQLTGGALHF	TGTGCCAGCAGCCAACTGACAGGGGGAGCCCTCCACTTT
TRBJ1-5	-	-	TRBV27	CASSPNPTVNQPQHF	TGTGCCAGCAGTCCAAACCCGACAGTTAATCAGCCCCAGCATTTT
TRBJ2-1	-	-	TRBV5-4	CASSAPGTYRAYNEQFF	TGTGCCAGCTCGGCCCCCGGGACTTACCGAGCCTACAATGAGCAGTTCTTC
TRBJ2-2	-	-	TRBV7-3	CASSFHDNAGELFF	TGTGCCAGCAGCTTCCACGACAACGCCGGGGAGCTGTTTTTT
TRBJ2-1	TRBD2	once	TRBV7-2	CASSSYQTGLSSVF	TGTGCCAGCAGCTCGTACCAGACGGGACTATCGTCGGTCTTC
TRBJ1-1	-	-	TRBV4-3	CASSQRFGGGTEAFF	TGCGCCAGCAGCCAACGATTCGGGGGTGGAACTGAAGCTTTCTTT
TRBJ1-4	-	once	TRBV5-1	CASSTADNEKLFF	TGCGCCAGCAGCACCGCAGATAATGAAAAACTGTTTTTT
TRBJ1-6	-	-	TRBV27	CASSGRGGDWSPLHF	TGTGCCAGCAGTGGGCGGGGGGGGGATTGGTCACCCCTCCACTTT
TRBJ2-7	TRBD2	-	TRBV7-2	CASTLLAGGPYEQYF	TGTGCCAGCACCCTACTAGCGGGGGGGCCGTACGAGCAGTACTTC
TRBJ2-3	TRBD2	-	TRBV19	CASSTDLAGGTQYF	TGTGCCAGTAGTACGGACCTAGCGGGTGGAACGCAGTATTTT